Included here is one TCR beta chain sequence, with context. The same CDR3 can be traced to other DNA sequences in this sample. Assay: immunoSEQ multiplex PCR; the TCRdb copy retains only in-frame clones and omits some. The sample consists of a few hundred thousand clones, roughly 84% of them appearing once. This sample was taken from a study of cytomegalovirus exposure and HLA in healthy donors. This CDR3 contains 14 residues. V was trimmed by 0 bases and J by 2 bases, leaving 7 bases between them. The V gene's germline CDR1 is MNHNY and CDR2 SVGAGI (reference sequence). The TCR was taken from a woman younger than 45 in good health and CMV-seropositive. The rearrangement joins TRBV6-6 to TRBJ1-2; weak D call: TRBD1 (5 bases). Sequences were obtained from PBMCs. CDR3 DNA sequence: TGTGCCAGCAGTTACTCGGGGGGAAACTATGGCTACACCTTC. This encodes CASSYSGGNYGYTF.